The 17 T cell receptor beta chains in this list originate from one sample, sequenced in a study of radiotherapy plus CTLA-4 blockade in lung cancer. Measured with immunoSEQ multiplex PCR; TCRdb has only the in-frame clones, and not every one. The data hold 20,000 or so clones, with approximately 85% observed a single time. This specimen consisted of peripheral blood, obtained from a patient treated with radiotherapy plus ipilimumab. The receptor set was obtained from a human donor with non-small cell lung cancer whose response to radiotherapy plus ipilimumab could not be evaluated.

The chain is built from TRBV6-5 and TRBJ1-5, with D possibly matching TRBD1 (6 bases). Germline lookup yields CDR1 MNHEY and CDR2 SVGAGI. The CDR3 runs 13 residues. Trimming cost V 5 bases and J 6 bases, with 11 bases left between them. The CDR3 nucleotides read TGTGCCAGCAGTCAGGGGAGCGTTCAGCCCCAGCATTTT. It encodes CASSQGSVQPQHF.

This clone was counted a single time. The chain uses TRBV7-8 and TRBJ2-7; D may be TRBD2 (6 bases). Trimming shortened V by 4 bases and J by 2 bases, and 12 bases separated the two germline ends. Germline assignment: CDR1 SGHVS and CDR2 FQNEAQ. The CDR3 totals 14 residues. CDR3 amino acids: CASSSGAGPYEQYF. CDR3 DNA: TGTGCCAGCAGCTCAGGCGCGGGGCCCTACGAGCAGTACTTC.

This clone was seen once. This sequence joins TRBV11-2 and TRBJ2-7; a weak D match, TRBD2 (5 bases). Trimming removed 1 base from V and 4 bases from J, with 23 bases in between. Germline assignment: CDR1 SGHAT and CDR2 FQNNGV. This CDR3 contains 18 residues. The CDR3 nucleotides read TGTGCCAGCAGCTTAGGATCGGGGTTCAGGTTTAATCCTTACGAGCAGTACTTC. The encoded protein is CASSLGSGFRFNPYEQYF.

V gene TRBV28 combines with J gene TRBJ2-5; 7 bases align to TRBD2. With V trimmed by 5 bases and J by 4 bases, 10 bases remained unmatched. Per germline, CDR1 MDHEN and CDR2 SYDVKM. This CDR3 has 15 amino acids. The chain's CDR3 is CASSQPGGLGETQYF. Here the CDR3 DNA reads TGTGCCAGCAGTCAACCGGGAGGCCTGGGAGAGACCCAGTACTTC.

The rearrangement joins TRBV15 to TRBJ1-5; maybe TRBD1 (5 bases). This CDR3 is 14 amino acids long. Trimming left V 3 bases short and J 2 bases short, with 8 bases between. Germline lookup yields CDR1 LNHNV and CDR2 YYDKDF (reference sequence). CDR3 residues: CATSRTVGNQPQHF. The CDR3 DNA reads TGTGCCACCAGCAGGACAGTGGGCAATCAGCCCCAGCATTTT.

The chain couples TRBV6-1 to TRBJ2-1, with D hard to call. With 4 bases removed from V and 4 bases from J, the gap between germline ends came to 8 bases. The CDR3 length is 13 residues. Germline loops: CDR1 MNHNS, CDR2 SASEGT. The CDR3 is CASSAYGYNEQFF. The CDR3 DNA reads as TGTGCCAGCAGTGCTTACGGTTACAATGAGCAGTTCTTC.

This clone is a singleton in its sample. This chain links TRBV7-9 with TRBJ2-7; 11 positions agree with TRBD1. The CDR3 extends over 15 amino acids. Germline CDR1 is SEHNR and CDR2 is FQNEAQ (reference sequence). With 5 bases clipped from V and 2 bases from J, the junction kept 5 bases outside the gene matches. The CDR3: CASSHRDRGTYEQYF. The CDR3 region has the DNA TGTGCCAGCAGCCATAGGGACAGGGGGACCTACGAGCAGTACTTC.

The V call is TRBV28, the J call TRBJ2-1; D gene ambiguous. This CDR3 has 15 amino acids. CDR1 and CDR2 (germline): MDHEN, SYDVKM. The V end lost 6 bases, the J end lost 6 bases, and 18 bases lay between the germline ends. The CDR3 DNA reads TGTGCCAGCAGCCCCCTAGTGGGTCTGCGCAATGAGCAGTTCTTC. It specifies CASSPLVGLRNEQFF.

As to this clone: At one boundary the junction diverges from the germline segment, which might be a read error. V is TRBV7-7 and J is TRBJ2-4; D may be TRBD2 (6 bases). The CDR3 sequence is 18 residues long. Per the germline V gene, CDR1 is SSHAT and CDR2 is FNYEAQ (reference sequence). The CDR3 DNA reads as TGTGCTAGCAGCTTCCCAGGACTATTGAGGAGGAACAAAAACATTCAGTACTTC. The encoded protein is CASSFPGLLRRNKNIQYF.

This chain uses TRBV4-3 with TRBJ2-6; perhaps TRBD1 as D (5 bases). CDR1 LGHNA and CDR2 YSLEER come from the germline V gene. Trimming removed 4 bases from V and 4 bases from J, with 8 bases in between. This CDR3 has 14 residues. The CDR3, as DNA: TGCGCCAGCAGCCCACAGGCCGGGGCCAACGTCCTGACTTTC. This codes for CASSPQAGANVLTF.

Only a few counts were recorded for this clone. The chain combines TRBV4-1 with TRBJ2-2; no definite D call. The CDR3 has 14 amino acids. V lost 1 base and J lost 6, with 9 bases in between. Per germline, CDR1 MGHRA and CDR2 YSYEKL. Written as DNA, the CDR3 is TGCGCCAGCAGCCAAGGAGGTTTGGCCGGGGAGCTGTTTTTT. It specifies CASSQGGLAGELFF.

V gene TRBV28 combines with J gene TRBJ2-7; 8 positions match TRBD2. The CDR3 sequence is 15 residues long. The germline V gene has CDR1 MDHEN and CDR2 SYDVKM. The J segment lost 5 bases and the V segment lost 5 bases, leaving 11 bases of the junction unmatched. The CDR3 sequence is CASSPPSGSVNEQYF. CDR3 bases: TGTGCCAGCAGTCCCCCGAGCGGGAGCGTCAACGAGCAGTACTTC.

The rearrangement links TRBV9 to TRBJ2-2, with D possibly being TRBD2 (6 bases). The V gene's germline CDR1 is SGDLS and CDR2 YYNGEE. The CDR3 totals 16 residues. Trimming removed 0 bases from V and 1 base from J, with 10 bases in between. The CDR3 loop is CASSVAGGMNTGELFF. CDR3 bases: TGTGCCAGCAGCGTAGCTGGGGGGATGAACACCGGGGAGCTGTTTTTT.

The V call is TRBV2, the J call TRBJ1-2; 7 positions agree with TRBD1. The germline CDR1 and CDR2 sequences are SNHLY and FYNNEI. V lost 5 bases to trimming and J lost 6 bases; unmatched junction nucleotides: 6. The length of the CDR3 is 13 residues. The CDR3 protein is CASSLTGTHGYTF. CDR3 nucleotides: TGTGCCAGCAGTTTGACAGGGACCCATGGCTACACCTTC.

V is TRBV7-9 and J is TRBJ2-1; 7 bases are shared with TRBD1. The germline V gene encodes CDR1 SEHNR and CDR2 FQNEAQ (reference sequence). The CDR3 consists of 13 residues. With V trimmed by 2 bases and J by 7 bases, 2 bases remained unmatched. The CDR3 DNA reads as TGTGCCAGCAGCTTAACAGGGGAGAATGAGCAGTTCTTC. Encoded protein: CASSLTGENEQFF.

V and J are TRBV6-5 and TRBJ1-4, with D possibly TRBD1 on 6 matching bases. This CDR3 is built from 14 residues. The germline V and J ends were trimmed by 3 bases and 7 bases, with 12 bases remaining between them. Germline CDR1 MNHEY, CDR2 SVGAGI. The CDR3 nucleotides are TGTGCCAGCAGTTATTCAGGGGAGGGTGAAAAACTGTTTTTT. Amino acid sequence: CASSYSGEGEKLFF.

This clone turned up a few times. This chain joins TRBV7-3 and TRBJ2-1; 13 bases are a match to TRBD2. CDR3 length equals 15 residues. With 5 bases clipped from V and 8 bases from J, the junction kept 6 bases outside the gene matches. Germline assignment: CDR1 SGHTA and CDR2 FQGTGA. This CDR3 is CASSSGLAGVDEQFF. The CDR3 DNA reads as TGTGCCAGCAGCAGTGGACTAGCGGGAGTTGATGAGCAGTTCTTC. The whole variable domain, filled in from reference TRBV7-3 and TRBJ2-1, reads GAGVSQTPSNKVTEKGKYVELRCDPISGHTALYWYRQSLGQGPEFLIYFQGTGAADDSGLPNDRFFAVRPEGSVSTLKIQRTERGDSAVYLCASSSGLAGVDEQFFGPGTRLTVL.